Sequencing of this TCR beta chain was carried out in a study of response to subunit inactivated influenza vaccine (dated by TCRdb to 2016 to 2019). Study-wide context: Deep quantitative T cell receptor repertoire profiling was used in the study to track responses to a trivalent subunit inactivated influenza vaccine. The study at large found these results: It was suggested by the authors that each seasonal influenza vaccination may recruit only a limited number of new T cells.

Including cysteine and phenylalanine, the CDR3 has 15 amino acids. The read is trimmed to its CDR3 DNA, 45 bases read in frame from base 1. V lost 3 bases and J lost 2 bases; the stretch between them is 11 bases long. From a lookup of the germline V gene, CDR1 and CDR2 are SGHTA and FQGNSA. This clonotype has only a few counts. The antigen it binds to is not known. One base away there is no much larger clone; base qualities are not given. The library was made by RT-PCR. The instrument was an Illumina HiSeq 2500. Using fastp at Q25 and MiXCR, TCRdb reprocessed the public reads and kept productive beta chains. Rows are unified per CDR3 protein, each entry keeping the most common DNA and genes. The sample table lists 590,000 or so distinct CDR3 sequences, approximately 14% of them with a count of one. The ten most abundant clones make up approximately 7.6% of the sample.

Sample: PBMCs from blood, taken approximately 15 days before vaccination. This TCR was sampled from a middle-aged man who received an inactivated influenza vaccine. Donor details come from another sample of the same person, matched by shared clones. The sequence is built from TRBV7-2 and TRBJ1-5; a tentative D call is TRBD1 (5 bases match). The DNA sequence is as follows: TGTGCCAGCAGCTTCGGCAGGGAGGGCAATCAGCCCCAGCATTTT. It translates as CASSFGREGNQPQHF. The full variable domain, completed from the reference TRBV7-2 and TRBJ1-5 proteins outside the CDR3, reads GAGVSQSPSNKVTEKGKDVELRCDPISGHTALYWYRQSLGQGLEFLIYFQGNSAPDKSGLPSDRFSAERTGGSVSTLTIQRTQQEDSAVYLCASSFGREGNQPQHFGDGTRLSIL.